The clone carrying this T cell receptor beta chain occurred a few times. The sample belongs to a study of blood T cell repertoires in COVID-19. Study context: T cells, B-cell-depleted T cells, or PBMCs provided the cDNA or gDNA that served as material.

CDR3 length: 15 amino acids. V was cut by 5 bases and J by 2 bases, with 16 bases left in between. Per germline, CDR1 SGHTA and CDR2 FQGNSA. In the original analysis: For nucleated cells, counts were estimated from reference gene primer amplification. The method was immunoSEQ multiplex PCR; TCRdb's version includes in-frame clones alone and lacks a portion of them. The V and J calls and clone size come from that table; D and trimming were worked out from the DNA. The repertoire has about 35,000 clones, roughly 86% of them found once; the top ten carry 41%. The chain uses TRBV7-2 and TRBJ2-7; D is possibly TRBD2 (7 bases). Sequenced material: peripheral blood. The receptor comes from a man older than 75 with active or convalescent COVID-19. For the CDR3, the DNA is TGTGCCAGCAGCAGAGAGGGGGGGAGGGCCTACGAGCAGTACTTC. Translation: CASSREGGRAYEQYF. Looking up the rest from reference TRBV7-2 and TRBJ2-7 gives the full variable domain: GAGVSQSPSNKVTEKGKDVELRCDPISGHTALYWYRQSLGQGLEFLIYFQGNSAPDKSGLPSDRFSAERTGGSVSTLTIQRTQQEDSAVYLCASSREGGRAYEQYFGPGTRLTVT.